The T cell receptor beta chain described here comes from a study of naive and memory T cell subsets. Regarding the study as a whole: The power law exponent of TCR abundance differed between naive and memory cells. Possibly reflecting memory cells re-expressing CD45RA, a few larger clonotypes occurred in naive repertoires, especially CD8.

CDR3 length equals 13 residues. Trimming took 7 bases from V and 5 from J; bases not matched to a gene: 3. Germline values: CDR1 SQVTM, CDR2 ANQGSEA. Both TRBC1 and TRBC2 were covered by a beta constant-region primer of two equimolar oligonucleotides. Ligated cDNA was amplified by four rounds of PCR with nested alpha and beta constant-region primers and SP2. Ligation attached a single-stranded oligonucleotide with a 12-nucleotide UMI and the SP2 primer to the cDNA 3' end. Each CDR3 protein is one row after TCRdb ran MiXCR on the UMI-ligation and nested PCR reads. Here the sample spans around 83,000 distinct CDR3 sequences, around 11% being singletons. Turning to this clonotype: What it binds is not known.

The receptor comes from a human donor in good health. The J gene is TRBJ2-1, the V gene TRBV29-1; TRBD2 matches at 12 bases. Material: naive CD4+ T cells from blood. The chain's CDR3 is CSARLAGDNEQFF. CDR3 bases: TGCAGCGCGAGACTAGCGGGAGACAATGAGCAGTTCTTC.